These T cell receptor beta chains were read from a single sample in a study of shared clonotypes between healthy human individuals. The method was immunoSEQ multiplex PCR; TCRdb's version includes in-frame clones alone and lacks a portion of them. The top ten clones hold approximately 1.5% of a sample with about 1 million clones, more than 65% of them seen once. The sequencing input was memory CD4+ T cells sorted from blood. The receptors originated from a man younger than 35 in good health. The conserved cysteine and the conserved F or W are not part of the CDR3 here.

j_call: TRBJ1-1
v_call: TRBV9
cdr3_length: 13
cdr3_aa: ASSVVGTPNTEAF

j_call: TRBJ1-6
v_call: TRBV6-6
cdr3_length: 12
cdr3_aa: ASRSTGGNSPLH

j_call: TRBJ2-2
v_call: TRBV6-5
cdr3_length: 11
cdr3_aa: ASRTGYTGELF

j_call: TRBJ2-7
v_call: TRBV19
cdr3_length: 12
cdr3_aa: ASSIDWAGREQY

j_call: TRBJ1-6
v_call: TRBV28
cdr3_length: 13
cdr3_aa: ASRSQDGGGSPLH

j_call: TRBJ2-7
v_call: TRBV27
cdr3_length: 11
cdr3_aa: ASSGREAREQY

j_call: TRBJ1-2
v_call: TRBV5-1
cdr3_length: 12
cdr3_aa: ASSLRDRSYGYT

j_call: TRBJ1-5
v_call: TRBV7-2
cdr3_length: 10
cdr3_aa: ASSFNNQPQH

j_call: TRBJ2-3
v_call: TRBV5-6
cdr3_length: 13
cdr3_aa: ASSLIGGGTDTQY

j_call: TRBJ1-2
v_call: TRBV16
cdr3_length: 12
cdr3_aa: ASSLYPANYGYT

j_call: TRBJ1-2
v_call: TRBV28
cdr3_length: 12
cdr3_aa: ASSSRTGGYGYT

j_call: .
v_call: TRBV30
cdr3_length: 11
cdr3_aa: AWTPGQGYEQY

j_call: TRBJ1-5
v_call: TRBV5-6
cdr3_length: 13
cdr3_aa: ASSYGQGLDQPQH

j_call: TRBJ1-6
v_call: TRBV27
cdr3_length: 11
cdr3_aa: ASSERTNSPLH

j_call: TRBJ1-1
v_call: TRBV7-9
cdr3_length: 12
cdr3_aa: ASSFPPGFTEAF

j_call: TRBJ2-7
v_call: TRBV7-2
cdr3_length: 12
cdr3_aa: ASSVRQGTYEQY

j_call: TRBJ2-5
v_call: TRBV7-2
cdr3_length: 14
cdr3_aa: ASSLRTSGFQETQY

j_call: TRBJ1-1
v_call: TRBV5-1
cdr3_length: 13
cdr3_aa: ASSETGGKNTEAF

j_call: TRBJ2-1
v_call: TRBV25-1
cdr3_length: 14
cdr3_aa: ASSDISGYSYNEQF

j_call: TRBJ2-1
v_call: TRBV13
cdr3_length: 14
cdr3_aa: ASSPYNEGPYNEQF

j_call: TRBJ2-7
v_call: TRBV5-1
cdr3_length: 12
cdr3_aa: ASRRGDYSYEQY

j_call: TRBJ2-1
v_call: TRBV18
cdr3_length: 13
cdr3_aa: ASSYFLSGAEEQF

j_call: TRBJ1-1
v_call: TRBV5-5
cdr3_length: 14
cdr3_aa: ASSLGALVMNTEAF

j_call: TRBJ2-7
v_call: TRBV5-1
cdr3_length: 13
cdr3_aa: ASSVTGGGSYEQY

j_call: TRBJ2-7
v_call: TRBV2
cdr3_length: 13
cdr3_aa: ASSEEPLASYEQY

j_call: TRBJ2-4
v_call: TRBV7-2
cdr3_length: 13
cdr3_aa: ASSLGESAKNIQY

j_call: TRBJ2-2
v_call: TRBV5-1
cdr3_length: 14
cdr3_aa: ASSLGWSSNTGELF

j_call: TRBJ1-5
v_call: TRBV19
cdr3_length: 11
cdr3_aa: ASSPEGNQPQH

j_call: TRBJ2-5
v_call: TRBV7-2
cdr3_length: 14
cdr3_aa: ASSLRTSGFQETQY

j_call: TRBJ1-4
v_call: TRBV28
cdr3_length: 13
cdr3_aa: ASSPGTGGYEKLF

j_call: TRBJ1-6
v_call: TRBV5-1
cdr3_length: 12
cdr3_aa: ASSLSQNNSPLH

j_call: TRBJ2-2
v_call: TRBV5-1
cdr3_length: 12
cdr3_aa: ASSLGGNTGELF

j_call: TRBJ2-3
v_call: TRBV6-1
cdr3_length: 14
cdr3_aa: ASSEAPAGLRDTQY

j_call: TRBJ1-1
v_call: TRBV5-1
cdr3_length: 12
cdr3_aa: ASSLNRVGTEAF

j_call: TRBJ2-7
v_call: TRBV5-1
cdr3_length: 13
cdr3_aa: ASSLLGQSTYEQY

j_call: TRBJ2-1
v_call: TRBV7-9
cdr3_length: 12
cdr3_aa: ASSDRESYNEQF

j_call: TRBJ1-3
v_call: TRBV18
cdr3_length: 14
cdr3_aa: ASSTPSRTAGNTIY

j_call: TRBJ2-7
v_call: TRBV4-2
cdr3_length: 15
cdr3_aa: ASSQDTTSGGYGEQY

j_call: TRBJ1-4
v_call: TRBV7-6
cdr3_length: 13
cdr3_aa: ASSLDPGIREKLF

j_call: TRBJ1-5
v_call: TRBV19
cdr3_length: 14
cdr3_aa: ASSIFAGRDNQPQH

j_call: TRBJ2-5
v_call: TRBV5-4
cdr3_length: 13
cdr3_aa: ASSLSPGDEETQY

j_call: TRBJ1-1
v_call: TRBV4-3
cdr3_length: 13
cdr3_aa: ASSQEGGRNTEAF

j_call: TRBJ2-5
v_call: TRBV7-2
cdr3_length: 13
cdr3_aa: ASSSATGVGKTQY

j_call: TRBJ1-3
v_call: TRBV9
cdr3_length: 15
cdr3_aa: ASSVGRWAEAGNTIY

j_call: TRBJ2-5
v_call: TRBV7-9
cdr3_length: 14
cdr3_aa: ASSLVGKQGKETQY

j_call: TRBJ2-1
v_call: TRBV15
cdr3_length: 14
cdr3_aa: ATSGALAEFLNEQF

j_call: TRBJ2-5
v_call: TRBV5-1
cdr3_length: 15
cdr3_aa: ASSRWSPGGAKETQY

j_call: TRBJ2-5
v_call: TRBV6-1
cdr3_length: 13
cdr3_aa: ASSEGGTVQETQY

j_call: TRBJ1-4
v_call: TRBV5-4
cdr3_length: 12
cdr3_aa: ASSPEPTNEKLF

j_call: TRBJ2-3
v_call: TRBV5-5
cdr3_length: 13
cdr3_aa: ASSLAGVSTDTQY

j_call: TRBJ1-2
v_call: TRBV5-5
cdr3_length: 13
cdr3_aa: ASSGETGGAGGYT